These T cell receptor beta chains were read from a single sample in a study of beta chain features in type 1 diabetes. Only in-frame clones appear in the TCRdb table, and some are missing; sequencing was by immunoSEQ multiplex PCR. The sample carries about 60,000 clones, about 61% recorded once. Material for sequencing was Tregs from blood. All receptors come from a woman younger than 30 in good health. CDR3s include the opening cysteine and the closing phenylalanine or tryptophan. The D gene is left open where the match is weak. Some rows have no size entry. The others give once, few or many, or a class for an expanded clone.

cdr3_length	clone_size	v_call	d_call	j_call	cdr3_nt	cdr3_aa
16	-	TRBV4-1	-	TRBJ2-7	TGCGCCAGCAGACCTCTTGACAGGCCTAAAATGTACGAGCAGTACTTC	CASRPLDRPKMYEQYF
15	-	TRBV2	TRBD2	TRBJ2-1	TGTGCCAGCGCAAAAGATAGCGGGAGTGAGAATGAGCAGTTCTTC	CASAKDSGSENEQFF
14	once	TRBV19	TRBD1	TRBJ1-6	TGTGCCAGTAGTGGGACAGCCTATAATTCACCCCTCCACTTT	CASSGTAYNSPLHF
13	-	TRBV6-6	TRBD2	TRBJ2-1	TGTGCCAGCAGCTCCGGGACTAGCAGTGAGCAGTTCTTC	CASSSGTSSEQFF
15	-	TRBV5-1	TRBD1	TRBJ1-1	TGCGCCAGCAGCGGTCTAGGGACAGTAAACACTGAAGCTTTCTTT	CASSGLGTVNTEAFF
13	-	TRBV6-5	TRBD1	TRBJ2-3	TGTGCCAGCATGGGACAGGGGACAGATACGCAGTATTTT	CASMGQGTDTQYF
15	-	TRBV6-6	TRBD1	TRBJ2-7	TGTGCCAGCAGTTCCCCCGGGACAGGCGTCTACGAGCAGTACTTC	CASSSPGTGVYEQYF
8	-	TRBV5-5	-	TRBJ1-2	TGTGCCACGGATGGCTACACCTTC	CATDGYTF
15	-	TRBV29-1	TRBD2	TRBJ2-7	TGCAGCGTAAGGCGGGAACTAGCGGGATCATACGAGCAGTACTTC	CSVRRELAGSYEQYF
16	few	TRBV5-1	TRBD1	TRBJ2-2	TGCGCCAGCAGCTTGCTGGGACAGGGGGCCAGAGGGGAGCTGTTTTTT	CASSLLGQGARGELFF
15	-	TRBV7-9	-	TRBJ1-1	TGTGCCAGCAGCTTGGGGGCAGGGGTGGACACTGAAGCTTTCTTT	CASSLGAGVDTEAFF
12	medium-sized	TRBV7-3	-	TRBJ2-1	TGTGCCAGCAGCCCTTCCCCGAATGAGCAGTTCTTC	CASSPSPNEQFF
14	-	TRBV5-1	-	TRBJ1-2	TGCGCCAGCAGCTTGGTGGGGGCGCAGTATGGCTACACCTTC	CASSLVGAQYGYTF
15	-	TRBV11-2	TRBD1	TRBJ1-2	TGTGCCAGCAGCGAAACGACAGGGTTTTTGGTCGGCTACACCTTC	CASSETTGFLVGYTF
15	-	TRBV5-1	-	TRBJ2-3	TGCGCCAGCAGCTTGGAAGGGGGTAGCACAGATACGCAGTATTTT	CASSLEGGSTDTQYF
13	few	TRBV29-1	TRBD1	TRBJ1-2	TGCAGCGCCCGGGACAGGGGGGGCTATGGCTACACCTTC	CSARDRGGYGYTF